Listed here are 10 T cell receptor beta chains from one sample, sequenced in a study of cytomegalovirus exposure and HLA in healthy donors (dated by TCRdb to the late 2010s). The library came from the immunoSEQ multiplex PCR assay. TCRdb took over this immuneACCESS table, retaining in-frame rearrangements with V and J assigned. Such tables are incomplete; in checked studies, under half of the missing clones stem from an unresolved V gene, and the remainder is unexplained. The sample table shows tens of thousands of clones, and 84% are seen once. Of the sample, around 10% is held by the ten largest clones. What was sequenced was PBMCs. Receptors originate from a woman younger than 35 in good health and CMV-seropositive.

This sequence joins TRBV5-1 and TRBJ2-5, with D maybe TRBD2 (6 bases). Germline lookup yields CDR1 SGHRS and CDR2 YFSETQ. The CDR3 is 15 residues long. The germline V and J ends were trimmed by 2 bases and 2 bases, with 13 bases remaining between them. Here the CDR3 reads CASSLRGLIQETQYF. Written as DNA, the CDR3 is TGCGCCAGCAGCTTAAGAGGACTAATACAAGAGACCCAGTACTTC.

CDR3 DNA: TGTGCCAGTAGTGACAGCTTTCTTAACTATGGCTACACCTTC. Translated, it gives CASSDSFLNYGYTF. The V call is TRBV19, the J call TRBJ1-2; a possible D gene is TRBD1 (5 bases). The CDR3 totals 14 residues. Germline assignment: CDR1 LNHDA and CDR2 SQIVND (reference sequence). Trimming shortened V by 5 bases and J by 1 base, and 11 bases separated the two germline ends.

The V call is TRBV30, the J call TRBJ1-1; 7 nucleotides agree with TRBD1. The germline CDR1 and CDR2 sequences are GTSNPN and SVGIG (reference sequence). The trim removed 2 bases at V and 3 bases at J, leaving 6 bases unmatched. This CDR3 has 14 amino acids. CDR3 DNA sequence: TGTGCCTGGAGTCCACCCACAGGGGACACTGAAGCTTTCTTT. It is translated as CAWSPPTGDTEAFF.

The chain combines TRBV2 with TRBJ1-1; 7 nucleotides agree with TRBD1. The CDR3 runs to 19 residues. Germline loops: CDR1 SNHLY, CDR2 FYNNEI. The junction had 19 bases not matched to a gene; V was cut back by 3 bases and J by 3 bases. CDR3 in DNA: TGTGCCAGCAGTGACCTCCGACAGGGCAGCCGTCGATCTCACACTGAAGCTTTCTTT. It translates to CASSDLRQGSRRSHTEAFF.

The V and J genes are TRBV6-1 and TRBJ2-1, with a weak D call TRBD1 (6 bases). The CDR3 loop spans 14 amino acids. Germline V lookup: CDR1 MNHNS, CDR2 SASEGT. V dropped 1 base and J dropped 10 bases, with 14 bases sitting between them. The CDR3 sequence: CASSEVQGQGEQFF. The CDR3, as DNA: TGTGCCAGCAGTGAAGTCCAGGGGCAGGGGGAGCAGTTCTTC.

This sequence joins TRBV28 and TRBJ1-1; D is possibly TRBD1 (6 bases). The CDR3 runs 12 residues. Germline values: CDR1 MDHEN, CDR2 SYDVKM. V lost 7 bases and J lost 12, with 18 bases in between. The CDR3 nucleotides are TGTGCCAGCAAGGGCTACAGGGATAATACTTTCTTT. Translating it yields CASKGYRDNTFF. Full variable domain (missing parts from reference TRBV28 and TRBJ1-1): DVKVTQSSRYLVKRTGEKVFLECVQDMDHENMFWYRQDPGLGLRLIYFSYDVKMKEKGDIPEGYSVSREKKERFSLILESASTNQTSMYLCASKGYRDNTFFGQGTRLTVV.

CDR3: CASSPTGNEQYF. The CDR3 DNA reads as TGTGCCAGCAGTCCGACAGGGAACGAGCAGTACTTC. The chain uses TRBV6-6 and TRBJ2-7; 7 nucleotides agree with TRBD1. The germline V gene has CDR1 MNHNY and CDR2 SVGAGI (reference sequence). The V gene end was trimmed by 5 bases and the J gene end by 5 bases; junction bases not matched to a gene: 3. CDR3 size: 12 residues.

The chain is built from TRBV19 and TRBJ1-2, with 10 positions matching TRBD1. J gave up 4 bases and V 5 bases, and 10 bases lay outside the gene matches. Germline V gene data show CDR1 as LNHDA and CDR2 as SQIVND (reference sequence). The CDR3 spans 16 residues. As DNA, the CDR3 is TGTGCCAGTAGTGTCCCCTCGACAGGGGGCTCCTATGGCTACACCTTC. This translates into CASSVPSTGGSYGYTF. Drawing the rest from reference TRBV19 and TRBJ1-2, the complete variable domain is DGGITQSPKYLFRKEGQNVTLSCEQNLNHDAMYWYRQDPGQGLRLIYYSQIVNDFQKGDIAEGYSVSREKKESFPLTVTSAQKNPTAFYLCASSVPSTGGSYGYTFGSGTRLTVV.

This chain joins TRBV4-3 and TRBJ2-7, with a tentative D call TRBD2 (7 bases). Trimming shortened V by 0 bases and J by 2 bases, and 17 bases separated the two germline ends. Germline values: CDR1 LGHNA, CDR2 YSLEER. This CDR3 contains 17 residues. Here the CDR3 reads CASSQDQTGGQTYEQYF. The DNA for the CDR3 is TGCGCCAGCAGCCAAGATCAAACGGGGGGCCAGACCTACGAGCAGTACTTC.

This clone has a single count. In DNA form, the CDR3 reads TGTGCCAGCAGTCCCAGAGAGGGAAGCTCCTACGAGCAGTACTTC. Encoded protein: CASSPREGSSYEQYF. The chain carries TRBV27 and TRBJ2-7; possible D gene TRBD2, 5 bases. V was trimmed by 5 bases and J by 0 bases, leaving 14 bases between them. The CDR3 extends over 15 amino acids. From germline, CDR1 is MNHEY and CDR2 SMNVEV (reference sequence).